This TCR beta chain is from a study of CD8 T cells in Susac syndrome. With random hexamers, roughly 0.5 to 1 ug RNA was reverse transcribed. Using its own MiXCR run on the immunoSEQ multiplex PCR reads, TCRdb lists one record per CDR3 protein. The repertoire consists of a few hundred thousand distinct CDR3 sequences, with approximately 81% occurring once and the leading ten covering over 0.1%. The receptor comes from a human donor with multiple sclerosis. Sequenced sample: CD8+ T cells from PBMCs.

The CDR3, as DNA: TGTGCCAGCAGCCCTCCGTGGAATGAGCAGTTCTTC. It codes for CASSPPWNEQFF. This chain links TRBV9 with TRBJ2-1; no firm D call. The length of the CDR3 is 12 residues. CDR1 and CDR2 (germline): SGDLS, YYNGEE. The V end lost 4 bases, the J end lost 7 bases, and 9 bases lay between the germline ends.